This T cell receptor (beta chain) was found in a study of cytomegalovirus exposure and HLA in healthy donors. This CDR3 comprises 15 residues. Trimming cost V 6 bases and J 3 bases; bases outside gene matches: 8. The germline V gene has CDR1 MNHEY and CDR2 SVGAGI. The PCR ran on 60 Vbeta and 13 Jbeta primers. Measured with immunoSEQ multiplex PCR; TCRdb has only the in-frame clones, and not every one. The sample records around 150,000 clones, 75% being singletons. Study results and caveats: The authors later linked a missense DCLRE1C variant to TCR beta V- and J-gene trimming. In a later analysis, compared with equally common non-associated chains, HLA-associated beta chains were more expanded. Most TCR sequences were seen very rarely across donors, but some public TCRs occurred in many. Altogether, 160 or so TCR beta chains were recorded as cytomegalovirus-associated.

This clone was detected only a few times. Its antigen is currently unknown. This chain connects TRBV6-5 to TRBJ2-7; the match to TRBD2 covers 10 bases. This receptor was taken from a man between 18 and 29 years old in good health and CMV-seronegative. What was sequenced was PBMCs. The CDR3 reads CASSPLAGNIYEQYF. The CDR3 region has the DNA TGTGCCAGCAGCCCACTAGCGGGAAACATCTACGAGCAGTACTTC.